The entry that follows covers one T cell receptor beta chain sequence. Its antigen is unidentified. The data belong to a study of CD8+ T cells in alopecia areata. The study's findings and limits: Mice gave a clearer picture of TCR sharing than patients did, possibly for HLA-related reasons.

The CDR3 spans 15 residues. Germline V gene lookup returns CDR1 SEHNR and CDR2 FQNEAQ (reference sequence). Losses at the gene ends were 5 bases for V and 5 bases for J; bases not matched to a gene: 9. Following RNA extraction, reverse transcription yielded cDNA that acted as the sequencing template. Sequencing used immunoSEQ multiplex PCR; TCRdb keeps in-frame clones, though not all of them. The table shows 150,000 or so clones, with around 87% occurring only once. Sequenced here: CD8+ T cells sorted from blood, sampled at week 0. The genes are TRBV7-9 and TRBJ1-2; TRBD1 matches at 9 bases. The sequence was obtained from a human donor with alopecia areata. The CDR3 sequence is CASSNPGQGRYGYTF. DNA of the CDR3: TGTGCCAGCAGCAATCCGGGACAGGGAAGGTATGGCTACACCTTC. The full variable domain, rest sourced from reference TRBV7-9 and TRBJ1-2, is DTGVSQNPRHKITKRGQNVTFRCDPISEHNRLYWYRQTLGQGPEFLTYFQNEAQLEKSRLLSDRFSAERPKGSFSTLEIQRTEQGDSAMYLCASSNPGQGRYGYTFGSGTRLTVV.